The 28 T cell receptor beta chains below all came from one sample that was sequenced in a study of beta chain features in type 1 diabetes (dated by TCRdb to the late 2010s). Results and caveats for the whole study, not just this receptor: A moderate but significant shortening of TCRB CDR3 length was observed in type 1 diabetes patients in all four CD4+ subsets.

Libraries were prepared through the immunoSEQ multiplex PCR assay. The High Capacity cDNA Reverse Transcription Kit was used to reverse transcribe all of the isolated RNA, meaning that expressed TCRB transcripts were what got sequenced. TCRdb limited this immuneACCESS table to in-frame rearrangements with V and J called. A share of clones is missing; checked studies link under half to unresolved V genes, and the rest is unexplained. In all, the sample holds 150,000 to 200,000 clones, and almost 65% of those were seen once. The ten largest clones add up to around 0.08% of the sample. These receptors lack a known antigen. The specimen sequenced was naive CD4+ T cells from blood. This specimen's cell subset or site label, interpreted: true naive CD4+ T cells. The receptors shown here come from a young man with type 1 diabetes.

This clone was observed a handful of times. The genes are TRBV30 and TRBJ2-1; the D gene is possibly TRBD2 (5 bases). The CDR3 contains 11 residues. Germline V gene data show CDR1 as GTSNPN and CDR2 as SVGIG (reference sequence). Trimming took off 2 bases at V and 9 bases at J, with 8 bases between the two ends. The CDR3 DNA sequence: TGTGCCTGGAGTCCCCGGGGTGAGCAGTTCTTC. This codes for CAWSPRGEQFF.

The chain's CDR3 is CASTPDRLKGEQYF. DNA for the CDR3: TGTGCCAGTACCCCGGACAGGTTGAAGGGCGAGCAGTACTTC. This chain links TRBV19 with TRBJ2-7; 7 nucleotides align to TRBD1. Unmatched junction bases numbered 12, after V lost 7 bases and J lost 6 bases. Germline V gene lookup returns CDR1 LNHDA and CDR2 SQIVND (reference sequence). The CDR3 sequence is 14 residues long. The full variable domain, completed using reference TRBV19 and TRBJ2-7, is DGGITQSPKYLFRKEGQNVTLSCEQNLNHDAMYWYRQDPGQGLRLIYYSQIVNDFQKGDIAEGYSVSREKKESFPLTVTSAQKNPTAFYLCASTPDRLKGEQYFGPGTRLTVT.

This clone has just one count. The chain has TRBV4-1 and TRBJ2-3; no reliable D call. This CDR3 is 16 amino acids long. V was shortened by 0 bases and J by 2 bases, with 12 bases between the two germline ends. Germline V gene lookup returns CDR1 MGHRA and CDR2 YSYEKL. The CDR3 here is CASSQETGIPTDTQYF. The CDR3 nucleotides are TGCGCCAGCAGCCAAGAAACTGGAATCCCCACAGATACGCAGTATTTT.

This chain connects TRBV4-3 to TRBJ2-3, with D perhaps being TRBD1 or TRBD2 (6 bases each). V lost 1 base and J 7 bases, leaving 18 bases between the germline ends. This CDR3 is 16 amino acids long. CDR1 is LGHNA and CDR2 is YSLEER in the germline V gene. Written as DNA, the CDR3 is TGCGCCAGCAGCCAAGGTGTAACCGGGGGCGTAAATACGCAGTATTTT. Its protein product is CASSQGVTGGVNTQYF.

On this clone: The same CDR3 can be traced to other DNA sequences in this sample. The chain is built from TRBV25-1 and TRBJ1-4; D is unresolved. The CDR3 runs to 16 residues. Trimming pared 0 bases from V and 0 bases from J, leaving 8 bases between. The germline gives CDR1 MGHDK, CDR2 SYGVNS. CDR3 amino acids: CASSEYGGATNEKLFF. The CDR3 nucleotides are TGTGCCAGCAGTGAATACGGCGGAGCAACTAATGAAAAACTGTTTTTT.

With respect to this clone: The same CDR3 can be traced to other DNA sequences in this sample. This sequence joins TRBV2 and TRBJ2-5; no clear D. Trimming stripped 2 bases from V and 5 bases from J, with 3 bases between. Germline CDR1 SNHLY, CDR2 FYNNEI. CDR3 length: 11 residues. The CDR3 region is CASSEKETQYF. The CDR3 DNA reads as TGTGCCAGCAGTGAAAAGGAGACCCAGTACTTC.

The chain carries TRBV7-8 and TRBJ2-5; D is unclear. Germline CDR1 is SGHVS and CDR2 is FQNEAQ. This CDR3 comprises 12 residues. V shed 5 bases and J shed 2 bases, with 6 bases lying between them. The CDR3 spells CASSPRQETQYF. CDR3 bases: TGTGCCAGCAGCCCCCGTCAAGAGACCCAGTACTTC.

This clone was picked up a small number of times. The chain links TRBV9 to TRBJ2-2; the match to TRBD2 covers 12 bases. The germline CDR1 and CDR2 sequences are SGDLS and YYNGEE. The V segment lost 4 bases and the J segment 6 bases; nucleotides outside the gene matches: 7. CDR3 length: 16 amino acids. The CDR3 loop reads CASSPRLAGVAGELFF. CDR3 DNA: TGTGCCAGCAGCCCCCGACTAGCGGGGGTCGCCGGGGAGCTGTTTTTT.

CDR3 sequence: CASSLTPNTEAFF. In nucleotides, the CDR3 is TGTGCCAGCAGCTTAACACCGAACACTGAAGCTTTCTTT. V usage is TRBV7-9 and J usage is TRBJ1-1; D unclear. CDR1 is SEHNR, CDR2 FQNEAQ, per germline (reference sequence). V lost 2 bases and J 1 base, leaving 5 bases between the germline ends. The CDR3 has 13 residues.

This clone showed up just a few times. This chain connects TRBV7-9 to TRBJ2-3; D unresolved. Germline values: CDR1 SEHNR, CDR2 FQNEAQ (reference sequence). The CDR3 contains 15 residues. Trimming left V 2 bases short and J 0 bases short, with 9 bases between. This chain's CDR3 is CASSLLGSSTDTQYF. The CDR3 nucleotides are TGTGCCAGCAGCTTACTGGGATCTAGCACAGATACGCAGTATTTT.

V usage is TRBV5-1 and J usage is TRBJ2-5, with 10 bases matching TRBD1. CDR1 and CDR2 (germline): SGHRS, YFSETQ. The CDR3 length is 14 residues. J gave up 5 bases and V 4 bases, and 5 bases lay outside the gene matches. CDR3 DNA sequence: TGCGCCAGCAGCCACGGGACAGGGGATGAGACCCAGTACTTC. Its translation: CASSHGTGDETQYF.

V gene TRBV7-9 combines with J gene TRBJ2-5; D is unresolved. The V end was cut by 4 bases, the J end by 0 bases, with 3 bases between. The germline V gene has CDR1 SEHNR and CDR2 FQNEAQ (reference sequence). The CDR3 consists of 12 residues. The CDR3 sequence: CASSSYQETQYF. DNA for the CDR3: TGTGCCAGCAGCTCATACCAAGAGACCCAGTACTTC. The whole variable domain, remainder taken from reference TRBV7-9 and TRBJ2-5, is DTGVSQNPRHKITKRGQNVTFRCDPISEHNRLYWYRQTLGQGPEFLTYFQNEAQLEKSRLLSDRFSAERPKGSFSTLEIQRTEQGDSAMYLCASSSYQETQYFGPGTRLLVL.

This clone was counted a few times. The chain carries TRBV7-2 and TRBJ2-3; D is unresolved. CDR3 length equals 14 residues. In germline, CDR1 is SGHTA, CDR2 FQGNSA. V lost 3 bases and J lost 0, with 7 bases in between. The CDR3 loop is CASSFTTSTDTQYF. Written as DNA, the CDR3 is TGTGCCAGCAGCTTTACCACAAGCACAGATACGCAGTATTTT.

This clone was observed once. The chain is built from TRBV11-2 and TRBJ2-1, with 7 bases identical to TRBD2. The V gene end was trimmed by 2 bases and the J gene end by 0 bases; junction bases not matched to a gene: 4. The CDR3 extends over 16 amino acids. Looked up from germline, CDR1 is SGHAT and CDR2 is FQNNGV. The CDR3 bases are TGTGCCAGCAGCTTAAAAGCGGGGACCTCCTACAATGAGCAGTTCTTC. Translating it yields CASSLKAGTSYNEQFF. Combining the CDR3 with reference TRBV11-2 and TRBJ2-1 gives the whole variable domain EAGVAQSPRYKIIEKRQSVAFWCNPISGHATLYWYQQILGQGPKLLIQFQNNGVVDDSQLPKDRFSAERLKGVDSTLKIQPAKLEDSAVYLCASSLKAGTSYNEQFFGPGTRLTVL.

V usage is TRBV6-5 and J usage is TRBJ1-2, with a possible D match to TRBD1 (5 bases). V was clipped by 6 bases and J by 4 bases, with 15 bases between them. Looked up from germline, CDR1 is MNHEY and CDR2 is SVGAGI. This CDR3 contains 14 residues. Here the CDR3 reads CASSPKGLGYGYTF. The DNA of the CDR3 is TGTGCCAGCAGCCCAAAGGGGCTGGGCTATGGCTACACCTTC.

This chain uses TRBV6-6 with TRBJ2-1; 9 positions agree with TRBD1. From germline, CDR1 is MNHNY and CDR2 SVGAGI (reference sequence). Trimming took 4 bases from V and 4 from J; bases not matched to a gene: 2. This CDR3 is 14 amino acids long. The chain's CDR3 is CASSFGTGYNEQFF. DNA for the CDR3: TGTGCCAGCAGTTTCGGGACAGGGTACAATGAGCAGTTCTTC.

The rearrangement joins TRBV5-1 to TRBJ2-7; D is undetermined. Deletions cut 4 bases from V and 4 bases from J, with 6 bases between. Germline V gene data show CDR1 as SGHRS and CDR2 as YFSETQ. The CDR3 runs to 11 residues. This CDR3 reads CASSAEYEQYF. CDR3 DNA sequence: TGCGCCAGCAGCGCCGAATACGAGCAGTACTTC.

The chain links TRBV30 to TRBJ2-4; no clear D gene. The CDR3 sequence is 15 residues long. Germline V gives CDR1 GTSNPN, CDR2 SVGIG (reference sequence). Trimming took off 1 base at V and 0 bases at J, with 10 bases between the two ends. In DNA form, the CDR3 reads TGTGCCTGGAGTGGTAAAGATTTAGCCAAAAACATTCAGTACTTC. Amino acids: CAWSGKDLAKNIQYF.

V gene TRBV7-2 combines with J gene TRBJ1-4; unclear D gene. The CDR3 runs to 14 residues. Looked up from germline, CDR1 is SGHTA and CDR2 is FQGNSA. Between the trimmed V and J ends, which lost 5 bases and 4 bases, there was a span of 11 bases. CDR3 sequence (DNA): TGTGCCAGCAGCCTTCGGGCCGGTAATGAAAAACTGTTTTTT. The encoded protein is CASSLRAGNEKLFF.

This chain links TRBV27 with TRBJ1-6, with 12 bases matching TRBD1. The germline gives CDR1 MNHEY, CDR2 SMNVEV (reference sequence). V lost 5 bases, J lost 6 bases, and 5 bases stayed unmatched. The length of the CDR3 is 16 residues. CDR3 nucleotide sequence: TGTGCCAGCAGTCCGGGACAGGGGGCGTTTAATTCACCCCTCCACTTT. Residues: CASSPGQGAFNSPLHF.

The chain links TRBV18 to TRBJ1-1; the D gene is possibly TRBD1 (5 bases). V was clipped by 4 bases and J by 1 base, with 16 bases between them. Germline V gene sequence: CDR1 KGHSH, CDR2 LQKENI. This CDR3 is 16 amino acids long. The CDR3 loop reads CASSQGELYENTEAFF. CDR3 in DNA: TGTGCCAGCTCACAAGGGGAGCTTTATGAGAACACTGAAGCTTTCTTT.

This clone has a handful of counts. V is TRBV29-1 and J is TRBJ2-1; no clear D gene. Deletions cut 6 bases from V and 8 bases from J, with 14 bases between. Germline V CDR1 and CDR2: SQVTM, ANQGSEA. CDR3 length: 12 amino acids. The CDR3 DNA sequence: TGCAGCGTCCCTCGGCGTCTGGATGAGCAGTTCTTC. Its protein is CSVPRRLDEQFF.

This clone was seen a single time. J is TRBJ2-2 and V is TRBV7-9; D ambiguous. The germline gives CDR1 SEHNR, CDR2 FQNEAQ (reference sequence). Trimming took off 5 bases at V and 0 bases at J, with 19 bases between the two ends. The CDR3 loop spans 18 amino acids. This CDR3 is CASSPRNPGRTNTGELFF. The CDR3 nucleotides are TGTGCCAGCAGCCCCCGGAATCCCGGCCGAACGAACACCGGGGAGCTGTTTTTT.

This clone was counted between two and nine times. This sequence joins TRBV20-1 and TRBJ2-7, with D unclear. In germline, CDR1 is DFQATT, CDR2 SNEGSKA (reference sequence). V lost 7 bases and J lost 7, with 11 bases in between. The CDR3 is made up of 10 amino acids. CDR3 loop: CSGLDVEQYF. CDR3 nucleotide sequence: TGCAGTGGACTCGACGTAGAGCAGTACTTC.

This clone has more than one count but fewer than ten. The V call is TRBV11-2, the J call TRBJ2-3, with TRBD1 identical over 7 bases. The CDR3 has 15 residues. Germline CDR1 SGHAT, CDR2 FQNNGV. V lost 6 bases and J lost 0; bases outside the gene matches: 6. DNA of the CDR3: TGTGCCAGCAGTTCCGGACAGGCTAGCACAGATACGCAGTATTTT. As protein: CASSSGQASTDTQYF.

The chain carries TRBV9 and TRBJ2-3; a possible D gene is TRBD2 (5 bases). The CDR3 covers 13 residues. Germline-derived CDR1 and CDR2 are SGDLS and YYNGEE. V lost 3 bases to trimming and J lost 2 bases, with 7 bases between them. The CDR3 spells CASSGTFTDTQYF. Written as DNA, the CDR3 is TGTGCCAGCAGCGGGACTTTCACAGATACGCAGTATTTT. The full variable domain, in which reference TRBV9 and TRBJ2-3 provide the parts outside the CDR3, is DSGVTQTPKHLITATGQRVTLRCSPRSGDLSVYWYQQSLDQGLQFLIQYYNGEERAKGNILERFSAQQFPDLHSELNLSSLELGDSALYFCASSGTFTDTQYFGPGTRLTVL.

This rearrangement joins TRBV25-1 to TRBJ1-5; 7 nucleotides align to TRBD1. Unmatched junction bases numbered 6, after V lost 4 bases and J lost 3 bases. The CDR3 contains 15 residues. Germline V gene sequence: CDR1 MGHDK, CDR2 SYGVNS. CDR3 residues: CASSAGDSPNQPQHF. CDR3 nucleotide sequence: TGTGCCAGCAGTGCCGGGGACAGCCCCAATCAGCCCCAGCATTTT.

This chain connects TRBV4-3 to TRBJ2-3, with D perhaps matching TRBD2 (6 bases). This CDR3 is built from 16 residues. The germline V and J ends were trimmed by 0 bases and 6 bases, with 16 bases remaining between them. Germline values: CDR1 LGHNA, CDR2 YSLEER. CDR3 protein: CASSQDLTRLGDTQYF. The CDR3 nucleotides are TGCGCCAGCAGCCAAGATCTTACAAGACTAGGGGATACGCAGTATTTT.